Listed here are 23 T cell receptor beta chains from one sample, sequenced in a study of T cell changes during pregnancy in multiple sclerosis. Some clones are missing from TCRdb's copy, which holds only in-frame ones; the method was immunoSEQ multiplex PCR. This table holds tens of thousands of clones, roughly 94% found once. The sequences come from peripheral blood, collected before pregnancy. All receptors derive from a female donor with multiple sclerosis, enrolled in a pregnancy study.

The chain joins TRBV4-2 to TRBJ2-7; 7 nucleotides match TRBD2. CDR1 LGHNA and CDR2 YNFKEQ come from the germline V gene. With V trimmed by 0 bases and J by 7 bases, 6 bases remained unmatched. The CDR3 is 14 residues long. The CDR3 protein is CASSQDLADGEQYF. The CDR3 DNA is TGTGCCAGCAGCCAAGATCTAGCGGATGGGGAGCAGTACTTC.

V usage is TRBV30 and J usage is TRBJ1-5, with 10 bases matching TRBD1. V shed 0 bases and J 6 bases; nucleotides not matched to a gene: 5. Germline lookup yields CDR1 GTSNPN and CDR2 SVGIG (reference sequence). The CDR3 covers 15 residues. The CDR3 reads CAWSVQTGGSQPQHF. CDR3 DNA sequence: TGTGCCTGGAGTGTACAGACAGGGGGCAGTCAGCCCCAGCATTTT.

The genes are TRBV19 and TRBJ2-3; possible D gene TRBD1, 7 bases. The CDR3 contains 16 residues. Germline V gene data show CDR1 as LNHDA and CDR2 as SQIVND (reference sequence). With 1 base removed from V and 6 bases from J, the gap between germline ends came to 17 bases. The CDR3 loop is CASSIGDSPGGDTQYF. The CDR3 nucleotides are TGTGCCAGTAGTATAGGGGACAGTCCTGGGGGGGATACGCAGTATTTT. Filled out from reference TRBV19 and TRBJ2-3, the complete variable domain reads DGGITQSPKYLFRKEGQNVTLSCEQNLNHDAMYWYRQDPGQGLRLIYYSQIVNDFQKGDIAEGYSVSREKKESFPLTVTSAQKNPTAFYLCASSIGDSPGGDTQYFGPGTRLTVL.

The chain combines TRBV5-6 with TRBJ2-3; 7 positions match TRBD2. The CDR3 is made up of 17 amino acids. The V segment lost 3 bases and the J segment 1 base; nucleotides outside the gene matches: 11. Germline V lookup: CDR1 SGHDT, CDR2 YYEEEE. For the CDR3, the DNA is TGTGCCAGCAGCTCCCCTGGTTCTAGCGGTCGCACAGATACGCAGTATTTT. Translation gives CASSSPGSSGRTDTQYF. The whole variable domain, filled in from reference TRBV5-6 and TRBJ2-3, reads DAGVTQSPTHLIKTRGQQVTLRCSPKSGHDTVSWYQQALGQGPQFIFQYYEEEERQRGNFPDRFSGHQFPNYSSELNVNALLLGDSALYLCASSSPGSSGRTDTQYFGPGTRLTVL.

V usage is TRBV7-2 and J usage is TRBJ2-7; TRBD1 matches at 10 bases. V gave up 5 bases and J gave up 3 bases; unmatched junction bases: 7. The CDR3 covers 15 residues. Germline-derived CDR1 and CDR2 are SGHTA and FQGNSA. The CDR3 loop is CASSTRTGGNYEQYF. The CDR3 nucleotides are TGTGCCAGCAGCACCCGGACAGGGGGAAACTACGAGCAGTACTTC.

The V call is TRBV7-9, the J call TRBJ2-7; no clear D. CDR3 length: 11 residues. Germline V gene lookup returns CDR1 SEHNR and CDR2 FQNEAQ (reference sequence). V lost 4 bases, J lost 6 bases, and 7 bases lay in between. The chain's CDR3 is CASSSTSEQYF. The CDR3 bases are TGTGCCAGCAGCTCCACTTCCGAGCAGTACTTC.

The V and J genes are TRBV28 and TRBJ1-1; D gene ambiguous. The CDR3 consists of 10 residues. Deletions cut 6 bases from V and 8 bases from J, with 7 bases between. In germline, CDR1 is MDHEN, CDR2 SYDVKM. CDR3 nucleotide sequence: TGTGCCAGCAGGTCGGGAGAAGCTTTCTTT. Translating it yields CASRSGEAFF.

This clone was recorded only once. The chain has TRBV7-2 and TRBJ2-5, with 12 bases aligning to TRBD2. CDR1 and CDR2 from the germline V gene are SGHTA and FQGNSA. The CDR3 loop spans 16 amino acids. The ends lost 5 bases at V and 3 bases at J; junction bases unmatched: 7. Here the CDR3 DNA reads TGTGCCAGCAGCCCGCGCGGACTAGCGGGAAAAGAGACCCAGTACTTC. Its translation is CASSPRGLAGKETQYF. The full variable domain, rest sourced from reference TRBV7-2 and TRBJ2-5, is GAGVSQSPSNKVTEKGKDVELRCDPISGHTALYWYRQSLGQGLEFLIYFQGNSAPDKSGLPSDRFSAERTGGSVSTLTIQRTQQEDSAVYLCASSPRGLAGKETQYFGPGTRLLVL.

The gene calls are TRBV6-5 and TRBJ2-5; tentatively, D is TRBD1 (6 bases). V was pared by 6 bases and J by 7 bases, with 15 bases between. Germline V gene sequence: CDR1 MNHEY, CDR2 SVGAGI. The CDR3 has 13 amino acids. The chain's CDR3 is CASSRGREGTQYF. The CDR3 coding sequence is TGTGCCAGCAGCAGGGGACGGGAAGGGACCCAGTACTTC.

This rearrangement joins TRBV4-3 to TRBJ2-3, with 10 bases that match TRBD2. The germline V gene has CDR1 LGHNA and CDR2 YSLEER. J was trimmed by 2 bases and V by 1 base; bases with no gene match: 3. The CDR3 sequence is 16 residues long. This CDR3 reads CASSQAGLAITDTQYF. The CDR3 DNA sequence: TGCGCCAGCAGCCAAGCGGGACTAGCGATCACAGATACGCAGTATTTT.

The V and J genes are TRBV15 and TRBJ2-7, with a tentative D call TRBD2 (6 bases). Germline V gives CDR1 LNHNV, CDR2 YYDKDF (reference sequence). This CDR3 spans 13 amino acids. Trimming removed 0 bases at V and 13 bases at J, with 16 bases between. Here the CDR3 reads CATSRELWERAYF. Here the CDR3 DNA reads TGTGCCACCAGCAGAGAATTATGGGAGCGGGCATACTTC. The full variable domain, its missing parts supplied by reference TRBV15 and TRBJ2-7, is DAMVIQNPRYQVTQFGKPVTLSCSQTLNHNVMYWYQQKSSQAPKLLFHYYDKDFNNEADTPDNFQSRRPNTSFCFLDIRSPGLGDTAMYLCATSRELWERAYFGPGTRLTVT.

This clone was found once. The CDR3 reads CASSLGGPATEAFF. The CDR3 region has the DNA TGTGCCAGCAGCTTGGGGGGTCCCGCCACTGAAGCTTTCTTT. The genes are TRBV7-9 and TRBJ1-1, with a weak D call TRBD1 (5 bases). The CDR3 extends over 14 amino acids. V shed 3 bases and J shed 4 bases, with 12 bases lying between them. From germline, CDR1 is SEHNR and CDR2 FQNEAQ (reference sequence).

This sequence joins TRBV9 and TRBJ1-2; a weak D match, TRBD1 (5 bases). Germline values: CDR1 SGDLS, CDR2 YYNGEE. The CDR3 has 14 amino acids. V lost 4 bases and J 5 bases, leaving 15 bases between the germline ends. The CDR3 DNA sequence: TGTGCCAGCAGCCCAGCTGACAGATTGTATGGCTACACCTTC. Encoded protein: CASSPADRLYGYTF.

The V gene is TRBV9, the J gene TRBJ2-1; 11 nucleotides match TRBD2. Trimming cost V 3 bases and J 5 bases; bases outside gene matches: 7. Looked up from germline, CDR1 is SGDLS and CDR2 is YYNGEE. The CDR3 covers 16 residues. CDR3 nucleotides: TGTGCCAGCAGCGCCCACGGACTAGCGGGTAACAATGAGCAGTTCTTC. Amino acid sequence: CASSAHGLAGNNEQFF.

CDR3 in amino acids: CASSITGGSIQYF. DNA for the CDR3: TGTGCCAGTAGTATTACAGGGGGGAGCATTCAGTACTTC. This chain connects TRBV19 to TRBJ2-4; 8 bases align to TRBD1. Germline V gene lookup returns CDR1 LNHDA and CDR2 SQIVND (reference sequence). The CDR3 is 13 amino acids. The J segment lost 9 bases and the V segment lost 3 bases, leaving 4 bases of the junction unmatched.

This sequence joins TRBV29-1 and TRBJ1-1; D is possibly TRBD1 (6 bases). This CDR3 comprises 13 residues. Trimming took 6 bases from V and 4 from J, leaving 15 bases between them. Germline V gene sequence: CDR1 SQVTM, CDR2 ANQGSEA. For the CDR3, the DNA is TGCAGCGTCTCCGGGACATCGATCACTGAAGCTTTCTTT. Translated, it gives CSVSGTSITEAFF.

This chain links TRBV5-4 with TRBJ2-1; D is uncertain. The CDR3 is 12 residues long. The V end was cut by 1 base, the J end by 7 bases, with 6 bases between. CDR1 is SGHNT and CDR2 is YYREEE in the germline V gene (reference sequence). The CDR3 protein is CASSLWPNEQFF. CDR3 sequence (DNA): TGTGCCAGCAGCTTGTGGCCAAATGAGCAGTTCTTC. Complete variable domain (other parts from reference TRBV5-4 and TRBJ2-1): ETGVTQSPTHLIKTRGQQVTLRCSSQSGHNTVSWYQQALGQGPQFIFQYYREEENGRGNFPPRFSGLQFPNYSSELNVNALELDDSALYLCASSLWPNEQFFGPGTRLTVL.

As DNA, the CDR3 is TGTGCCAGTAGTATCCGAGGGGGCGCTGGCTATGGCTACACCTTC. Translating it yields CASSIRGGAGYGYTF. The J gene is TRBJ1-2, the V gene TRBV19, with TRBD1 identical over 7 bases. This CDR3 is built from 15 residues. Unmatched junction bases numbered 8, after V lost 3 bases and J lost 4 bases. Per the germline V gene, CDR1 is LNHDA and CDR2 is SQIVND (reference sequence).

This clone was observed a few times. V and J are TRBV7-9 and TRBJ1-5; D gene unclear. Trimming pared 1 base from V and 7 bases from J, leaving 5 bases between. Germline lookup yields CDR1 SEHNR and CDR2 FQNEAQ (reference sequence). The CDR3 has 12 amino acids. The CDR3 DNA is TGTGCCAGCAGCTTAGGCGTGCAGCCCCAGCATTTT. Its protein is CASSLGVQPQHF.

The gene calls are TRBV7-6 and TRBJ2-7, with 10 bases aligning to TRBD1. V lost 4 bases and J lost 2; bases outside the gene matches: 5. The CDR3 has 15 residues. CDR1 and CDR2 from the germline V gene are SGHVS and FNYEAQ. CDR3 nucleotides: TGTGCCAGCAGCTCCGGACAGGGGGAGCCCTACGAGCAGTACTTC. This translates into CASSSGQGEPYEQYF.

This chain joins TRBV14 and TRBJ2-7; D perhaps matches TRBD1 (5 bases). Germline V gene lookup returns CDR1 SGHDN and CDR2 FVKESK. This CDR3 spans 15 amino acids. V was cut by 2 bases and J by 3 bases, with 14 bases left in between. The CDR3 spells CASSQSGRVIYEQYF. The DNA for the CDR3 is TGTGCCAGCAGCCAATCGGGCAGGGTAATCTACGAGCAGTACTTC.

J is TRBJ2-5 and V is TRBV7-9; 8 bases map to TRBD2. The CDR3 contains 15 residues. Per the germline V gene, CDR1 is SEHNR and CDR2 is FQNEAQ (reference sequence). Unmatched junction bases numbered 10, after V lost 5 bases and J lost 5 bases. The CDR3 sequence is CASSVGLVVVETQYF. As DNA, the CDR3 is TGTGCCAGCAGCGTGGGACTAGTGGTTGTGGAGACCCAGTACTTC.

This sequence joins TRBV27 and TRBJ1-5; D call uncertain. This CDR3 is 13 amino acids long. With 5 bases removed from V and 0 bases from J, the gap between germline ends came to 5 bases. The V gene's germline CDR1 is MNHEY and CDR2 SMNVEV (reference sequence). The CDR3 coding sequence is TGTGCCAGCAGTCCGTTTAGCAATCAGCCCCAGCATTTT. Residues: CASSPFSNQPQHF.